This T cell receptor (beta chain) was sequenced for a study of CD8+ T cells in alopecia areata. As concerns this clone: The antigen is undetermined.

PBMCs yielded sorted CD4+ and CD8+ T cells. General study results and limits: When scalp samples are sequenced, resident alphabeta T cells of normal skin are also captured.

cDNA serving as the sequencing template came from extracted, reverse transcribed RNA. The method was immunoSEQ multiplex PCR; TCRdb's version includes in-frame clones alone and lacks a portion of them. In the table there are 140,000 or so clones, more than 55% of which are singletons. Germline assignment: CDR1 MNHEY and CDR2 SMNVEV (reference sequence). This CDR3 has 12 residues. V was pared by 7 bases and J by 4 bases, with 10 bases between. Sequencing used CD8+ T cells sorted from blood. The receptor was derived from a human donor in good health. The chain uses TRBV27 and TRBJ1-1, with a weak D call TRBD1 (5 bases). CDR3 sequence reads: CASKRGGTEAFF. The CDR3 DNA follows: TGTGCCAGCAAACGGGGGGGCACTGAAGCTTTCTTT.